This T cell receptor beta chain was retrieved from a study of blood T cell repertoires in COVID-19 (dated by TCRdb to about 2020). At the level of the whole study: Collaborator samples came from the United States, Italy and Spain and covered acute and convalescent phases of COVID-19. Where HLA class I and class II types were available, the types were taken from metadata supplied by the sample provider, not from assay-based typing. The samples were drawn from two sources: the first 160 participants of the ongoing ImmuneRACE study, and 1,200 or so subjects contributed by 6 global collaborators. Subjects who had been exposed to COVID-19, were actively infected with it, or had recovered from it provided the deeply sampled blood TCRbeta repertoires that made up the dataset. A de-identified subject ID, COVID-19 status, age in years and sex were almost always included in the sample metadata. The material from the prospective study consisted of cDNA or gDNA derived from T cells, B-cell-depleted T cells, or PBMCs. The repertoires were released in a freely available public database intended as a resource for research on the immune response to SARS-CoV-2. Study-level results and caveats: Clinical and demographic metadata were provided uncurated, with the amount varying by source and participant.

A note on this clone: Its antigen remains undetermined. No much larger clone exists at a distance of one base, and base qualities are not known.

TCRbeta CDR3 regions were amplified from genomic DNA using the immunoSEQ Assay, a bias-controlled multiplex PCR. On the authors' methods: The number of nucleated cells in each sample was estimated by amplification of reference gene primers within the assay. Sequence reads were collapsed and filtered to measure the absolute abundance of every unique TCRbeta CDR3 rearrangement. For each sample, productive Simpson clonality was calculated as the square root of Simpson's diversity index over productive rearrangements. This is the immuneACCESS table as TCRdb keeps it, with only in-frame sequences that have V and J called. A part of the clones is gone; compared with another copy, unresolved V genes explain less than half, and the rest is unexplained. V and J calls and clone size follow that table, whereas D and trimming were derived from the DNA. In all, the sample holds some 300,000 clones, and more than 70% of those were seen once. Jointly, the top ten make up about 7% of the sample.

Another Seattle source contributed samples from volunteer blood donors who had recovered from COVID-19. Whole blood was collected in K2EDTA tubes by collaborating institutions according to the institutions' own protocols. Collaborator samples were shipped for TCRbeta analysis as frozen whole blood, isolated PBMCs, or DNA extracted from either sample type. Trimmed from V: 6 bases; trimmed from J: 5 bases; junction bases lacking a gene match: 6. CDR1 and CDR2 (MDHEN, SYDVKM) derive from the germline V gene. Reading from cysteine to phenylalanine, the CDR3 counts 15 amino acids. CDR3 DNA only is kept here, 45 bases in frame from base 1.

The TCR sequence derives from a woman under 40 who had recovered from COVID-19. The rearrangement joined TRBV28 to TRBJ2-1, and TRBD2 aligns with 11 junction nucleotides. Sample: peripheral blood. CDR3 reads: CASSRIAGGNNEQFF. The DNA sequence is as follows: TGTGCCAGCAGCCGCATAGCGGGGGGGAACAATGAGCAGTTCTTC.